The 2 T cell receptor beta chains presented below share a single source sample, sequenced in a study of a mutant IDH1 vaccine in newly diagnosed glioma. Method: immunoSEQ multiplex PCR; TCRdb's copy keeps in-frame clones and lacks some. The table shows 31,000 or so clones, with more than 75% occurring only once. Which antigens these TCRs recognize remains unknown. Stated time point: week 35, safety follow-up. The vaccine gave 300 ug of a 20-mer mutant IDH1 peptide subcutaneously per dose. The sample here was PBMCs, taken from a glioma patient whose treatment included an IDH1 peptide vaccine. These receptors were collected from a young man with glioma.

The chain is built from TRBV18 and TRBJ2-5; D unresolved. The germline V gene encodes CDR1 KGHSH and CDR2 LQKENI. The CDR3 totals 13 residues. Between the trimmed V and J ends, which lost 3 bases and 4 bases, there was a span of 9 bases. CDR3 sequence (DNA): TGTGCCAGCTCACCGCGAGTCGGAGAGACCCAGTACTTC. It encodes CASSPRVGETQYF.

This chain links TRBV5-1 with TRBJ2-3; D not certain. V was shortened by 0 bases and J by 5 bases, with 7 bases between the two germline ends. The CDR3 has 13 residues. Per germline, CDR1 SGHRS and CDR2 YFSETQ. The CDR3 sequence: CASSLALGDTQYF. The DNA of the CDR3 is TGCGCCAGCAGCTTGGCCCTTGGAGATACGCAGTATTTT.